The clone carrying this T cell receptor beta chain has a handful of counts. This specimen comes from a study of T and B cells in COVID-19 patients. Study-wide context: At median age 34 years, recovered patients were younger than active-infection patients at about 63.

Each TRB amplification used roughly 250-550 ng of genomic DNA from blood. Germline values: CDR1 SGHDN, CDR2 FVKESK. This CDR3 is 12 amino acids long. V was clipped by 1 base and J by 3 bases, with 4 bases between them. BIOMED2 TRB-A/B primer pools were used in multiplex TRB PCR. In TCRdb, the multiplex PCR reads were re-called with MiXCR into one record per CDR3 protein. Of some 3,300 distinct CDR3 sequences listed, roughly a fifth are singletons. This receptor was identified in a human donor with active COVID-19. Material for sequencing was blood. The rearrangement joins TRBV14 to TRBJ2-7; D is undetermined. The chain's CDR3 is CASSQVFYEQYF. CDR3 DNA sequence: TGTGCCAGCAGCCAAGTGTTCTACGAGCAGTACTTC.